This is a list of T cell receptor beta chains from one sample in a study of CD8 T cells in ankylosing spondylitis. Each CDR3 protein gets one entry after TCRdb re-called the 5' RACE reads with MiXCR. The table has 150,000 to 200,000 distinct CDR3 sequences, over 10% seen once. The material sequenced was blood, either unsorted or a sorted T cell fraction (not recorded which). The receptors were sampled from a female donor with ankylosing spondylitis or in good health (not recorded which). The CDR3 runs from the conserved cysteine through the conserved F or W. The order of the fields is CDR3 length, D gene, V gene, clone size, J gene, CDR3 DNA, CDR3 protein. A D gene is named only where the DNA matches it firmly. Clone size appears in some rows only: once, few, many, or a class for an expanded clone.

>16|NA|TRBV7-9|many|TRBJ2-1
TGTGCCAGCAGCTTACAAGAGGGGGTGGGATTGGATGAGCAGTTCTTC
CASSLQEGVGLDEQFF
>12|NA|TRBV7-9|few|TRBJ1-5
TGTGCCAGCAACTTAGTGTCCCAGCCCCAGCATTTT
CASNLVSQPQHF
>14|NA|TRBV9|few|TRBJ2-1
TGTGCCAGCAGCGTAGCGGGCGGGGTCAATGAGCAGTTCTTC
CASSVAGGVNEQFF
>11|NA|TRBV6-2/TRBV6-3|many|TRBJ1-5
TGTGCCAGCAGTTACTTGGACGGCCAGCATTTT
CASSYLDGQHF
>14|TRBD1|TRBV5-1|NA|TRBJ2-7
TGCGCCAGCAGCTTGGCGGACAGGGCTCACGAGCAGTACTTC
CASSLADRAHEQYF
>16|NA|TRBV7-6|many|TRBJ1-5
TGTGCCAGCAGCTTAGGCGGTGGGTCAGGATACCAGCCCCAGCATTTT
CASSLGGGSGYQPQHF
>13|TRBD1|TRBV10-3|many|TRBJ1-2
TGTGCCATCGGGACAGGGGGCAACTATGGCTACACCTTC
CAIGTGGNYGYTF
>12|NA|TRBV3-1|many|TRBJ2-7
TGTGCCAGCGTGTCTAGCGTCTACGAGCAGTACTTC
CASVSSVYEQYF
>14|NA|TRBV5-1|many|TRBJ1-2
TGCGCCAGCAGCTTGTCCGCAGGGAACTATGGCTACACCTTC
CASSLSAGNYGYTF
>12|NA|TRBV29-1|many|TRBJ2-1
TGCAGCGTAGCAGAGGGTCGCAATGAGCAGTTCTTC
CSVAEGRNEQFF
>13|NA|TRBV13|NA|TRBJ2-7
TGTGCCAGCAGCCCCCGTACGTCCTACGAGCAGTACTTC
CASSPRTSYEQYF
>13|NA|TRBV5-1|many|TRBJ2-1
TGCGCCAGCAGCTCCGGACTCGTAAATGAGCAGTTCTTC
CASSSGLVNEQFF
>15|NA|TRBV27|many|TRBJ2-3
TGTGCCAGCAGTTTTGGCCTTGGTTCGGCAGATACGCAGTATTTT
CASSFGLGSADTQYF
>15|TRBD1|TRBV7-3|NA|TRBJ2-1
TGTGCCAGCAGCTCTAGACAGGGGGCGGACACTGAGCAGTTCTTC
CASSSRQGADTEQFF
>14|NA|TRBV7-8|many|TRBJ2-1
TGTGCCAGCAGCCTCCAGATGGAGCGCCCTACGCGGTTCTTC
CASSLQMERPTRFF
>14|NA|TRBV7-6|many|TRBJ2-1
TGTGCCAGCAGCTCCAACGGGGGGCGGAATGAGCAGTTCTTC
CASSSNGGRNEQFF
>16|TRBD2|TRBV5-4|NA|TRBJ2-1
TGTGCCAGCAGCCCAAGACTAGCGGGAGGTGGGGATGAGCAGTTCTTC
CASSPRLAGGGDEQFF
>16|NA|TRBV7-2|many|TRBJ2-7
TGTGCCAGCAGCTTAGGGGGGGACGGACTAATGTACGAGCAGTACTTC
CASSLGGDGLMYEQYF